The 23 T cell receptor beta chains given below trace back to one sample, sequenced in a study of beta chain features in type 1 diabetes (dated by TCRdb to the late 2010s). The library was built by means of the immunoSEQ multiplex PCR assay. The High Capacity cDNA Reverse Transcription Kit was used to reverse transcribe all of the isolated RNA, meaning that expressed TCRB transcripts were what got sequenced. TCRdb retrieved this table from immuneACCESS and kept in-frame rearrangements only. Not all clones are present; in checked studies, unresolved V genes account for under half, and no reason is known for the remainder. Within this sample are more than 130,000 clones, with less than 8.5% of them counted one time only. The leading ten clones occupy roughly 1.4% of the sample. The sample consisted of central memory CD4+ T cells from blood. The receptor set was obtained from a woman aged 25 to 45 in good health.

In this sample, this clone turned up many times. The V call is TRBV15, the J call TRBJ1-2, with D unresolved. Germline CDR1 reads LNHNV; CDR2 reads YYDKDF (reference sequence). This CDR3 region has 14 residues. The germline V and J ends were trimmed by 4 bases and 7 bases, with 16 bases remaining between them. The CDR3 protein is CATSTIGGYGGYTF. The DNA of the CDR3 is TGTGCCACCAGCACTATAGGCGGGTACGGTGGCTACACCTTC.

This clone came up a few times. Because the CDR3's place on the DNA is in doubt, the DNA is left out and the CDR3 is given as listed by TCRdb. The chain recombines TRBV18 with TRBJ2-7; TRBD2 is taken as the D call from the table, unchecked against the DNA. CDR1 and CDR2 from the germline V gene are KGHSH and LQKENI. Both ends counted, the CDR3 spans 16 residues. CDR3 region: CASSPVGPGGNVEQYF.

This clone was observed at least ten times. This chain links TRBV7-8 with TRBJ2-6; D not certain. This CDR3 region has 16 residues. Germline V lookup: CDR1 SGHVS, CDR2 FQNEAQ. Deletions cut 1 base from V and 0 bases from J, with 7 bases between. The CDR3 loop reads CASSLGTASGANVLTF. DNA of the CDR3: TGTGCCAGCAGCTTAGGAACAGCCTCTGGGGCCAACGTCCTGACTTTC.

This clone was seen a handful of times. This chain joins TRBV7-2 and TRBJ2-1; the D is unclear. The V and J ends lost 4 bases and 7 bases respectively, with 17 bases between them. The CDR3 consists of 15 residues. Germline loops: CDR1 SGHTA, CDR2 FQGNSA. The CDR3 sequence is CASSSVRLIRNEQFF. CDR3 sequence (DNA): TGTGCCAGCAGCTCTGTGCGGTTAATCCGGAATGAGCAGTTCTTC.

As concerns this clone: An end of the junction differs from the germline gene, which may be a read error. The V and J genes are TRBV7-3 and TRBJ2-3, with D possibly matching TRBD2 (5 bases). This CDR3 is 13 amino acids long. Germline lookup yields CDR1 SGHTA and CDR2 FQGTGA. The CDR3 DNA sequence: TGTGCCAGCAGCCTAACCCCGGGGGATACGCAGTATTTT. Protein: CASSLTPGDTQYF. The full variable domain, its missing parts supplied by reference TRBV7-3 and TRBJ2-3, is GAGVSQTPSNKVTEKGKYVELRCDPISGHTALYWYRQSLGQGPEFLIYFQGTGAADDSGLPNDRFFAVRPEGSVSTLKIQRTERGDSAVYLCASSLTPGDTQYFGPGTRLTVL.

This clone occurred many times. This chain joins TRBV28 and TRBJ2-1, with 11 positions matching TRBD2. The germline V gene has CDR1 MDHEN and CDR2 SYDVKM. The CDR3 is made up of 15 amino acids. The J segment lost 4 bases and the V segment lost 6 bases, leaving 5 bases of the junction unmatched. CDR3 sequence (DNA): TGTGCCAGCAGGGGAGGGACTAGCGGTTACAATGAGCAGTTCTTC. As protein: CASRGGTSGYNEQFF.

At least ten counts were recorded for this clone. The chain recombines TRBV7-2 with TRBJ2-6; TRBD2 matches 9 bases. The CDR3 spans 17 residues. The V and J ends lost 5 bases and 3 bases, in that order; junction bases with no gene match: 8. The germline V gene encodes CDR1 SGHTA and CDR2 FQGNSA. The CDR3 protein is CASSDLAGYVGANVLTF. The CDR3, as DNA: TGTGCCAGCAGCGACCTAGCGGGATACGTTGGGGCCAACGTCCTGACTTTC.

This clone was recorded a few times. V usage is TRBV18 and J usage is TRBJ2-7; 10 nucleotides align to TRBD1. Germline CDR1 is KGHSH and CDR2 is LQKENI. The CDR3 spans 16 residues. Trimming removed 8 bases from V and 5 bases from J; junction bases left unmatched: 15. CDR3 sequence reads: CASRQGQGRTKDEQYF. CDR3 nucleotide sequence: TGTGCCAGCCGCCAGGGACAGGGGAGGACGAAGGACGAGCAGTACTTC.

This sequence joins TRBV6-6 and TRBJ2-4; perhaps TRBD2 as D (5 bases). Germline CDR1 reads MNHNY; CDR2 reads SVGAGI (reference sequence). The CDR3 is 13 amino acids. Trimming took 2 bases from V and 6 from J, leaving 8 bases between them. The CDR3 nucleotides read TGTGCCAGCAGTTACAGCGGATCAAACATTCAGTACTTC. It specifies CASSYSGSNIQYF.

This clone was seen many times. This chain joins TRBV28 and TRBJ1-2; D unresolved. The CDR3 spans 15 residues. The ends were cut back, 5 bases at V and 4 bases at J, with 17 bases in the middle. Germline lookup yields CDR1 MDHEN and CDR2 SYDVKM. The CDR3 loop reads CASSGQGRESYGYTF. The CDR3 coding sequence is TGTGCCAGCAGTGGCCAAGGGAGGGAGAGCTATGGCTACACCTTC.

This chain connects TRBV5-1 to TRBJ2-7; 7 bases map to TRBD2. CDR1 SGHRS and CDR2 YFSETQ come from the germline V gene. J gave up 3 bases and V 0 bases, and 6 bases lay outside the gene matches. This CDR3 contains 15 residues. Here the CDR3 DNA reads TGCGCCAGCAGCTTGGGTACTAGCGCTTACTACGAGCAGTACTTC. Its protein is CASSLGTSAYYEQYF.

This sequence joins TRBV18 and TRBJ1-1; 7 positions agree with TRBD1. The CDR3 loop spans 14 amino acids. After removal of 6 bases from V and 2 bases from J, the junction contained 6 bases not matched to a gene. Per germline, CDR1 KGHSH and CDR2 LQKENI. The CDR3 region has the DNA TGTGCCAGCTCCCCCGGGACAGAAAACACTGAAGCTTTCTTT. Amino acid sequence: CASSPGTENTEAFF.

The chain has TRBV12-2 and TRBJ2-7; the table's D call TRBD1 went unverified against the DNA. TRBV12-2 has pseudogene status. The CDR3 sequence is 14 residues long. CDR3 sequence (DNA): TGTGCAAGTCAGATGTGGCTCGTGCCCTACGAGCAGTACTTC. Amino acid sequence: CASQMWLVPYEQYF.

The CDR3 region is CASSLVTAQYGYTF. Here the CDR3 DNA reads TGTGCCAGCAGCTTAGTGACAGCCCAATATGGCTACACCTTC. The chain employs TRBV7-9 and TRBJ1-2, with D possibly matching TRBD1 (5 bases). Germline CDR1 and CDR2: SEHNR and FQNEAQ (reference sequence). V lost 1 base and J lost 5, with 11 bases in between. The CDR3 is 14 residues long.

The rearrangement links TRBV7-2 to TRBJ2-3; TRBD2 agrees at 14 bases. The V and J ends lost 4 bases and 7 bases, in that order; junction bases with no gene match: 7. CDR3 size: 16 residues. Per the germline V gene, CDR1 is SGHTA and CDR2 is FQGNSA. The CDR3 spells CASSSRLAGGGNTQYF. The CDR3 DNA is TGTGCCAGCAGCTCCCGACTAGCGGGAGGGGGGAATACGCAGTATTTT.

The CDR3, as DNA: TGTGCCAGCAGCTTTCTATCCGATACGCAGTATTTT. This sequence encodes CASSFLSDTQYF. V usage is TRBV7-2 and J usage is TRBJ2-3, with no clear D. Between the trimmed V and J ends, which lost 3 bases and 6 bases, there was a span of 7 bases. CDR3 size: 12 residues. The germline V gene encodes CDR1 SGHTA and CDR2 FQGNSA.

This clone has just a few counts. The chain joins TRBV28 to TRBJ2-3, with 7 bases that match TRBD2. J gave up 0 bases and V 4 bases, and 10 bases lay outside the gene matches. This CDR3 has 17 amino acids. Germline V gene lookup returns CDR1 MDHEN and CDR2 SYDVKM. CDR3 DNA sequence: TGTGCCAGCAGTTCCTCGGGGGGAGGAACTAGCACAGATACGCAGTATTTT. Translating gives CASSSSGGGTSTDTQYF.

This clone was detected many times. The chain is built from TRBV27 and TRBJ2-2; no definite D call. CDR3 length: 12 amino acids. The germline V and J ends were trimmed by 5 bases and 6 bases, with 7 bases remaining between them. Germline V CDR1 and CDR2: MNHEY, SMNVEV (reference sequence). CDR3 DNA sequence: TGTGCCAGCAGTACCATAGCCGGGGAGCTGTTTTTT. This codes for CASSTIAGELFF.

The gene calls are TRBV7-8 and TRBJ2-3; D not resolved. Germline V gene lookup returns CDR1 SGHVS and CDR2 FQNEAQ. This CDR3 comprises 14 residues. Between the trimmed V and J ends, which lost 3 bases and 1 base, there was a span of 8 bases. The chain's CDR3 is CASSLGRRTDTQYF. Written as DNA, the CDR3 is TGTGCCAGCAGCTTGGGCAGACGCACAGATACGCAGTATTTT.

This chain links TRBV29-1 with TRBJ2-6, with 7 bases aligning to TRBD1. The CDR3 is 17 residues long. CDR1 and CDR2 (germline): SQVTM, ANQGSEA. Trimming removed 7 bases from V and 0 bases from J; junction bases left unmatched: 12. In DNA, the CDR3 is TGCAGCGCAAGATTAGGGGGCCTCAGCTCTGGGGCCAACGTCCTGACTTTC. Translating gives CSARLGGLSSGANVLTF.

This clone was seen more than once but under ten times. CDR3 in amino acids: CASSVGTRNTEAFF. The CDR3 DNA is TGTGCCAGCAGCGTAGGCACCAGGAACACTGAAGCTTTCTTT. The chain joins TRBV9 to TRBJ1-1; D gene uncertain. Germline CDR1 is SGDLS and CDR2 is YYNGEE. The CDR3 is 14 residues long. V lost 0 bases, J lost 1 base, and 7 bases lay in between.

This clone was observed a few times. This sequence joins TRBV18 and TRBJ2-1, with a tentative D call TRBD2 (6 bases). The CDR3 spans 16 residues. Between the trimmed V and J ends, which lost 3 bases and 0 bases, there was a span of 12 bases. Germline V lookup: CDR1 KGHSH, CDR2 LQKENI. CDR3 in DNA: TGTGCCAGCTCACCTCTGATAGCGGCCTCCTACAATGAGCAGTTCTTC. Amino acid sequence: CASSPLIAASYNEQFF.

The chain links TRBV7-8 to TRBJ2-2; possibly TRBD2 for D (6 bases). Per germline, CDR1 SGHVS and CDR2 FQNEAQ. V was clipped by 4 bases and J by 4 bases, with 13 bases between them. The CDR3 extends over 15 amino acids. The CDR3 bases are TGTGCCAGCAGCTCCGGAGGGCAATCCACCGGGGAGCTGTTTTTT. Translating gives CASSSGGQSTGELFF.